This is a list of T cell receptor beta chains from one sample in a study of cytotoxic CD8 clonotypes in ibrutinib-treated CLL. Profiled with immunoSEQ multiplex PCR; TCRdb holds only in-frame clones, not every one. The data hold about 6,700 clones, with roughly three quarters observed a single time. The specimen was PBMCs, collected before ibrutinib treatment. These receptors originate from a human donor with chronic lymphocytic leukemia. Each CDR3 is given with its conserved first and last residue. D genes are given only for firm matches. The listing skips clone size in some rows; elsewhere it reads once, few, many or a size class.

v_call	clone_size	j_call	d_call	cdr3_nt	cdr3_aa
TRBV11-2	-	TRBJ1-2	-	TGTGCCAGCAGCTTTGGACTGTTAGCTAACTATGGCTACACCTTC	CASSFGLLANYGYTF
TRBV25-1	-	TRBJ2-1	-	TGTGCCAGCAGTGGTCGACCAGTGTCCGGTGGCAATGAGCAGTTCTTC	CASSGRPVSGGNEQFF
TRBV6-1	-	TRBJ2-7	TRBD2	TGTGCCAGCAGTGAGCGGGGCGCACCGGGACTACACTCCTACGAGCAGTACTTC	CASSERGAPGLHSYEQYF
TRBV4-1	-	TRBJ2-2	TRBD1	TGCGCCAGCAGCCAAGATTGGGGGACAGGGGGCACCGGGGAGCTGTTTTTT	CASSQDWGTGGTGELFF
TRBV11-2	-	TRBJ2-1	-	TGTGCCAGCAGCTTAGCCCGGACGGCCAATGAGCAGTTCTTC	CASSLARTANEQFF
TRBV2	-	TRBJ2-1	-	TGTGCCAGCAGTGAGGATGGGGGGTCCTACAATGAGCAGTTCTTC	CASSEDGGSYNEQFF
TRBV19	-	TRBJ1-2	TRBD1	TGTGCCAGTAGTACAGAGACAGGGGGCTTTGGTGGCTACACCTTC	CASSTETGGFGGYTF
TRBV21-1	-	TRBJ2-7	-	TGTGCCAGCAGCTATCCGGGACATTCACCGGGACTAGCGGGAACCGAGCAGTACTTC	CASSYPGHSPGLAGTEQYF
TRBV11-1	-	TRBJ1-2	-	TGTGCCAGCACCGCCCTGGAGTCGGATGGCTACACCTTC	CASTALESDGYTF
TRBV11-2	large	TRBJ2-7	-	TGTGCCAGCAGCTTAGGCCCAGGGGGGATACTCTACGAGCAGTACTTC	CASSLGPGGILYEQYF
TRBV29-1	-	TRBJ2-7	-	TGCAGCATTCAGGGAAATACCTACGAGCAGTACTTC	CSIQGNTYEQYF
TRBV11-2	-	TRBJ2-4	TRBD2	TGTGCCAGCAGCTTTGGTTTGACTAGCTTAGCCAAAAACATTCAGTACTTC	CASSFGLTSLAKNIQYF
TRBV27	-	TRBJ1-4	-	TGTGCCAGCAGTTTGACCGGAACAGTCCCTGAAAAACTGTTTTTT	CASSLTGTVPEKLFF
TRBV28	-	TRBJ2-5	-	TGTGCCAGCAGTGGGGTGGGGGTCGGAGAGACCCAGTACTTC	CASSGVGVGETQYF
TRBV5-6	few	TRBJ1-4	-	TGTGCCAGCAGATACCTAGGGGCGCGGAATGAAAAACTGTTTTTT	CASRYLGARNEKLFF
TRBV7-2	medium-sized	TRBJ1-2	-	TGTGCCAGCAGCTTAGGGGGGTTTTCCTACGGCTACACCTTC	CASSLGGFSYGYTF
TRBV11-2	-	TRBJ1-6	-	TGTGCCAGCAGACTCAGCGGGGGGAGTGGCAGAAATTCACCCCTCCACTTT	CASRLSGGSGRNSPLHF
TRBV29-1	-	TRBJ2-2	-	TGCAGCGTTGGTCGGCAGACCACCGGGGAGCTGTTTTTT	CSVGRQTTGELFF
TRBV28	-	TRBJ2-1	TRBD1	TGTGCCAGCAGGCTGGGACAGGGGGCCATTTACAATGAGCAGTTCTTC	CASRLGQGAIYNEQFF
TRBV4-1	once	TRBJ2-3	-	TGCGCCAGCAGCCGAACAGGGGGAGGGGCAGATACGCAGTATTTT	CASSRTGGGADTQYF
TRBV15	-	TRBJ2-7	-	TGTGCCACCAGCACCCCAGACGGGGCCTACGAGCAGTACTTC	CATSTPDGAYEQYF
TRBV9	-	TRBJ1-1	TRBD1	TGTGCCAGCAGCGTCGGACAGGGCGTCCTGAACACTGAAGCTTTCTTT	CASSVGQGVLNTEAFF
TRBV21-1	-	TRBJ2-7	-	TGTGCCAGCAGCAAGCTGTACTTC	CASSKLYF
TRBV10-3	few	TRBJ1-1	-	TGTGCCATCAGTGAGTCGGTGGGGAGGAAGGACACTGAAGCTTTCTTT	CAISESVGRKDTEAFF
TRBV4-2	few	TRBJ2-3	TRBD2	TGTGCCAGCAGCCAAGATCGAATAGCGGGGGCGTGGTATTTT	CASSQDRIAGAWYF
TRBV28	large	TRBJ1-5	-	TGTGCCAGCAGTTTACCCGGGGGCCTAAAGCCCCAGCATTTT	CASSLPGGLKPQHF
TRBV5-1	-	TRBJ2-5	-	TGCGCCAGCAGCCAAGCACAAGAGACCCAGTACTTC	CASSQAQETQYF
TRBV10-3	-	TRBJ1-2	-	TGTGCCCTCCATCCGGGGGGGGCGAATGGCTACACCTTC	CALHPGGANGYTF
TRBV5-1	-	TRBJ1-4	-	TGCGCCAGCAGCTTGGGTGGCAGCACTAATGAAAAACTGTTTTTT	CASSLGGSTNEKLFF
TRBV21-1	once	TRBJ2-4	-	TGTGCCAGCAGCTCCCACTCGGGACTAGACATTCAGTACTTC	CASSSHSGLDIQYF
TRBV11-1	-	TRBJ2-7	TRBD1	TGTGCCAGCAGCTTGGGGACAGGGATGGGCTACGAGCAGTACTTC	CASSLGTGMGYEQYF
TRBV5-4	few	TRBJ1-3	-	TGTGCCAGCAGCGTCCTACCTACAGGAATTAACACCATATATTTT	CASSVLPTGINTIYF
TRBV2	few	TRBJ1-5	TRBD1	TGTGCCAGCAGTGTGGGGACAGTGGGGAATCAGCCCCAGCATTTT	CASSVGTVGNQPQHF
TRBV2	-	TRBJ2-3	-	TGTGCCAGCAAGCAAGGGACTTGGAGAACAGATACGCAGTATTTT	CASKQGTWRTDTQYF
TRBV29-1	few	TRBJ1-5	-	TGCAGCGTTGACCAGGGTGCCGATCAGCCCCAGCATTTT	CSVDQGADQPQHF
TRBV29-1	-	TRBJ2-5	TRBD1	TGCAGCGGAGACTCCGGGACAGAAGAGACCCAGTACTTC	CSGDSGTEETQYF
TRBV10-3	-	TRBJ2-1	TRBD2	TGTGCCATTAGTTCTAGCGGGAGTGGTGAGCAGTTCTTC	CAISSSGSGEQFF
TRBV25-1	-	TRBJ2-7	-	TGTGCCAGCAGTGAATATAATCTCAGGGGCCCCTACGAGCAGTACTTC	CASSEYNLRGPYEQYF
TRBV5-6	-	TRBJ2-5	TRBD2	TGTGCCAGCAGCTTCTCAGCGGGGGAGACCCAGTACTTC	CASSFSAGETQYF
TRBV29-1	-	TRBJ1-2	-	TGCAGCGTTGGGGGGGCGGAAAGGGACTACTTC	CSVGGAERDYF
TRBV5-4	-	TRBJ1-2	-	TGTGCCAGCAGCTTATCCGATTCGTACTATGGCTACACCTTC	CASSLSDSYYGYTF
TRBV18	-	TRBJ2-7	-	TGTGCCAGCTCTCATGGAGCTCCCTACGAGCAGTACTTC	CASSHGAPYEQYF
TRBV5-1	-	TRBJ2-1	-	TGCGCCAGCAGCTTCCAGGTGTACAATGAGCAGTTCTTC	CASSFQVYNEQFF
TRBV5-1	-	TRBJ1-5	-	TGCGCCAGCAGCTTTAACGGGGGCAATCAGCCCCAGCATTTT	CASSFNGGNQPQHF
TRBV2	few	TRBJ2-3	-	TGTGCCAGCAGTGAGCGAACGTATACGCAGTATTTT	CASSERTYTQYF
TRBV30	-	TRBJ2-3	TRBD2	TGTGCCGGACTAGCGGTGAGCACAGATACGCAGTATTTT	CAGLAVSTDTQYF
TRBV18	-	TRBJ2-2	-	TGTGCCAGCTCACCACTGGATGACGGCACCGGGGAGCTGTTTTTT	CASSPLDDGTGELFF